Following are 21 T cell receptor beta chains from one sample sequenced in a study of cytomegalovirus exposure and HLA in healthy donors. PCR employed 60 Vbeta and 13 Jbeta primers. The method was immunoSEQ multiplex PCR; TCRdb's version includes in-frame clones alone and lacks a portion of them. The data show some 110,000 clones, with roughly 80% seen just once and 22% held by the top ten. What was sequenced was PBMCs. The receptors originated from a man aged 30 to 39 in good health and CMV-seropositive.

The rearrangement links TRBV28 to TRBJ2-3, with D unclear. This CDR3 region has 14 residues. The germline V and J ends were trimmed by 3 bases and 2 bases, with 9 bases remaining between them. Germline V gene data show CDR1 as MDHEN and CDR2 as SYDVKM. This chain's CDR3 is CASSLPISTDTQYF. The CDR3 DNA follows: TGTGCCAGCAGTTTGCCTATTTCCACAGATACGCAGTATTTT.

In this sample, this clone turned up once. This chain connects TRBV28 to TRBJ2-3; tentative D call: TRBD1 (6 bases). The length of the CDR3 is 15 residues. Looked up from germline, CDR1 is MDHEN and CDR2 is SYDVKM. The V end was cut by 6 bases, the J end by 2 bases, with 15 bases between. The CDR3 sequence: CASSSGEWDTDTQYF. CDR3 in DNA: TGTGCCAGCAGCTCAGGGGAGTGGGACACAGATACGCAGTATTTT.

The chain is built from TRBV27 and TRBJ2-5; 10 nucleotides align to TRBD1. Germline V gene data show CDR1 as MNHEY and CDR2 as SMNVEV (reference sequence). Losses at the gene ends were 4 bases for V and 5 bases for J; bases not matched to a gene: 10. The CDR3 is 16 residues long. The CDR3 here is CASSSGDRGGSETQYF. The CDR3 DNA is TGTGCCAGCAGTTCGGGGGACAGGGGAGGGTCGGAGACCCAGTACTTC.

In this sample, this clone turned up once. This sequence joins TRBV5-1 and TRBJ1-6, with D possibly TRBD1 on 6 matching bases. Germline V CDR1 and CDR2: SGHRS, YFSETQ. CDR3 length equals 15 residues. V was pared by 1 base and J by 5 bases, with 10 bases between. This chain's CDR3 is CASSLITGHNSPLHF. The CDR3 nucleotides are TGCGCCAGCAGCTTGATTACAGGGCATAATTCACCCCTCCACTTT.

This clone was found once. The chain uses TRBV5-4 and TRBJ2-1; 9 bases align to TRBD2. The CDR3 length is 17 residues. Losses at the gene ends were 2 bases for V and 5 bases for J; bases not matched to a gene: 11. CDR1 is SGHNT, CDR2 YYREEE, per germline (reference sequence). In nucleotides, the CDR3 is TGTGCCAGCAGCTTACTGGCGGGAGGGCCCCTCCACAATGAGCAGTTCTTC. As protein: CASSLLAGGPLHNEQFF.

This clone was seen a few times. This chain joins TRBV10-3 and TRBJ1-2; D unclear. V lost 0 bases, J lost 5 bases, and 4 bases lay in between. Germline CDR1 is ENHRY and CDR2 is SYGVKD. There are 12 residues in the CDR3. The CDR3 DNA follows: TGTGCCATCAGTGAGTCCGGGTATGGCTACACCTTC. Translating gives CAISESGYGYTF.

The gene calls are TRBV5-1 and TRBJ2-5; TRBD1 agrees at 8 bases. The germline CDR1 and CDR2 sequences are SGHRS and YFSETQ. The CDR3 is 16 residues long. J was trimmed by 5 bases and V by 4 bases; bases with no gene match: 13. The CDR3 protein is CASSLGQGGNPETQYF. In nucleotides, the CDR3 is TGCGCCAGCAGCCTAGGACAGGGCGGTAATCCGGAGACCCAGTACTTC.

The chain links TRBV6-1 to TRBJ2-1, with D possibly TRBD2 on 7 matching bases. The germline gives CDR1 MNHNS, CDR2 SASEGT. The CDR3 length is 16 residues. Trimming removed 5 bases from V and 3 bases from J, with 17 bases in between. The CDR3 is CASSQGGVLIYNEQFF. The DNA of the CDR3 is TGTGCCAGCAGTCAAGGGGGGGTGTTGATCTACAATGAGCAGTTCTTC.

CDR3 in DNA: TGTGCCAGCAGCTTGAACATGGACAATGAGCAGTTCTTC. It translates to CASSLNMDNEQFF. The chain uses TRBV5-6 and TRBJ2-1; D remains ambiguous. V was cut by 1 base and J by 5 bases, with 7 bases left in between. The CDR3 has 13 residues. CDR1 is SGHDT, CDR2 YYEEEE, per germline.

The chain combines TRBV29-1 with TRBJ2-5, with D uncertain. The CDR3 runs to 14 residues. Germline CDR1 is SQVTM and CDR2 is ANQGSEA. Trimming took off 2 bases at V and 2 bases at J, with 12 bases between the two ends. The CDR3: CSVEPAASQETQYF. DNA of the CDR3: TGCAGCGTTGAACCCGCGGCTAGTCAAGAGACCCAGTACTTC.

CDR3 residues: CASRNTTGSIGELFF. The CDR3 nucleotides read TGCGCCAGCAGAAACACTACAGGGTCCATCGGGGAGCTGTTTTTT. The chain carries TRBV10-1 and TRBJ2-2, with D possibly being TRBD1 (6 bases). V was trimmed by 6 bases and J by 7 bases, leaving 18 bases between them. The germline CDR1 and CDR2 sequences are WNHNN and SYGVQD (reference sequence). The CDR3 extends over 15 amino acids.

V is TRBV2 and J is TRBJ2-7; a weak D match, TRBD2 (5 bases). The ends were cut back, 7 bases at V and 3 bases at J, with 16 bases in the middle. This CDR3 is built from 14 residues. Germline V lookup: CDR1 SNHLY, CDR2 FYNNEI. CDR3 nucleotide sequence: TGTGCCAGCAAGGAGGACCGAGTATTCTACGAGCAGTACTTC. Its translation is CASKEDRVFYEQYF.

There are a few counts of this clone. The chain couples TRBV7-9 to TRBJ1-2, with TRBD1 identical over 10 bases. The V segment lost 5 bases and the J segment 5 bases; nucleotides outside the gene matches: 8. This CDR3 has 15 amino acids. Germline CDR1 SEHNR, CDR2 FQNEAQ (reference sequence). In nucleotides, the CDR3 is TGTGCCAGCAGCCCTGTAGGGACAGGGGTATATGGCTACACCTTC. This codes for CASSPVGTGVYGYTF.

The CDR3 bases are TGTGCCAGCAGGTCAGGGGGATATGTACGGACCCAGTACTTC. Its translation: CASRSGGYVRTQYF. V gene TRBV2 combines with J gene TRBJ2-5; 7 bases are shared with TRBD1. CDR1 is SNHLY and CDR2 is FYNNEI in the germline V gene. V shed 6 bases and J 7 bases; nucleotides not matched to a gene: 11. The CDR3 loop spans 14 amino acids.

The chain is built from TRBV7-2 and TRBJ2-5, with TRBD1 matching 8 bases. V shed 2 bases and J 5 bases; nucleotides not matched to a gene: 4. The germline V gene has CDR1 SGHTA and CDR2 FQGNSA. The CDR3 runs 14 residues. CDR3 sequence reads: CASSLYRGSETQYF. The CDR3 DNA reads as TGTGCCAGCAGCTTATACAGGGGGTCGGAGACCCAGTACTTC.

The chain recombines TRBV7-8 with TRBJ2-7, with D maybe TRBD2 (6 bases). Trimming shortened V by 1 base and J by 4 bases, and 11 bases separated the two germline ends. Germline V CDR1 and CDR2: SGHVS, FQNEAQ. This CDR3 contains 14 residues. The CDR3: CASSLEVRGYEQYF. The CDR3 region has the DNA TGTGCCAGCAGCTTAGAGGTGCGGGGTTACGAGCAGTACTTC. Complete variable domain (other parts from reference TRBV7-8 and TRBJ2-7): GAGVSQSPRYKVAKRGQDVALRCDPISGHVSLFWYQQALGQGPEFLTYFQNEAQLDKSGLPSDRFFAERPEGSVSTLKIQRTQQEDSAVYLCASSLEVRGYEQYFGPGTRLTVT.

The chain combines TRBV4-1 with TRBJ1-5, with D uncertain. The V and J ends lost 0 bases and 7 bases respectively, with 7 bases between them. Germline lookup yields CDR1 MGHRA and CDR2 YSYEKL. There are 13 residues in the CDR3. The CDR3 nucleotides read TGCGCCAGCAGCCAAGACGGGATCCAGCCCCAGCATTTT. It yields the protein CASSQDGIQPQHF.

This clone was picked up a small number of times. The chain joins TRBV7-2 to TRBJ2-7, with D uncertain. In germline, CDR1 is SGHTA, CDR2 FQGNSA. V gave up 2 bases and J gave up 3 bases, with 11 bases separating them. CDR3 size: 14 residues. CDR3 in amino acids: CASSLRVSSYEQYF. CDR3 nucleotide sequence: TGTGCCAGCAGCTTACGGGTCTCCAGCTACGAGCAGTACTTC. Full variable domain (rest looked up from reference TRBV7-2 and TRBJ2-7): GAGVSQSPSNKVTEKGKDVELRCDPISGHTALYWYRQSLGQGLEFLIYFQGNSAPDKSGLPSDRFSAERTGGSVSTLTIQRTQQEDSAVYLCASSLRVSSYEQYFGPGTRLTVT.

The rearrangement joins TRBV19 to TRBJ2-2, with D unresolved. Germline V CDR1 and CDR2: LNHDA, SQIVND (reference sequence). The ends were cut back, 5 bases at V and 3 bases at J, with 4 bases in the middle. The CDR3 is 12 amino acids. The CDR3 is CASSEYTGELFF. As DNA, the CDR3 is TGTGCCAGTAGTGAGTACACCGGGGAGCTGTTTTTT. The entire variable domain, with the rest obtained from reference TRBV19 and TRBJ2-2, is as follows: DGGITQSPKYLFRKEGQNVTLSCEQNLNHDAMYWYRQDPGQGLRLIYYSQIVNDFQKGDIAEGYSVSREKKESFPLTVTSAQKNPTAFYLCASSEYTGELFFGEGSRLTVL.

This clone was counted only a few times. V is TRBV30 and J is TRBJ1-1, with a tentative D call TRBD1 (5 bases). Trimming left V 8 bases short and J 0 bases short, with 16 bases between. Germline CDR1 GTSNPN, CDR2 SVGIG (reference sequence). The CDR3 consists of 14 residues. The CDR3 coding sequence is TGTGCCCTCGTCAGGGCGCCCATGAACACTGAAGCTTTCTTT. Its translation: CALVRAPMNTEAFF.

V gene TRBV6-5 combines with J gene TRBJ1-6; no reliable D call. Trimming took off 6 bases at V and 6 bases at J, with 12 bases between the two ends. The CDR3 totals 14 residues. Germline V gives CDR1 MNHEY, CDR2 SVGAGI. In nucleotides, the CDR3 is TGTGCCAGCAGCCCCGATAGTGGTAATTCACCCCTCCACTTT. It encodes CASSPDSGNSPLHF.